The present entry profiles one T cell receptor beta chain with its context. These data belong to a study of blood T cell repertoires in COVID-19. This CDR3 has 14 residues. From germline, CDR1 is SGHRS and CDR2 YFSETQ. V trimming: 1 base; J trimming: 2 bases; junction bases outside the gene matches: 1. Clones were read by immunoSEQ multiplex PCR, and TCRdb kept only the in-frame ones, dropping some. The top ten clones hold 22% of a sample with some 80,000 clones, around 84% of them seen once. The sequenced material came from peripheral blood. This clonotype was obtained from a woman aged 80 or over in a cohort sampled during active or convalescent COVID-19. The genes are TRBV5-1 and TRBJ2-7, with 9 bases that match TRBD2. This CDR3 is CASSLSSGTYEQYF. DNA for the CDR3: TGCGCCAGCAGCTTGTCTAGCGGGACCTACGAGCAGTACTTC.